This T cell receptor beta chain comes out of a study of tumor T cells in aggressive B-cell lymphoma (dated by TCRdb to about 2017). The library was made by the immunoSEQ multiplex PCR assay. TCRdb retrieved this table from immuneACCESS and kept in-frame rearrangements only. Not all clones are present; in checked studies, unresolved V genes account for under half, and no reason is known for the remainder. Recorded for this sample are about 11,000 clones; around 90% of them occurred a single time. The ten most abundant clones make up roughly 3% of the sample. V was cut back by 0 bases and J by 6 bases, leaving a gap of 6 bases between them. Measured from the cysteine to the phenylalanine, the CDR3 is 14 residues long. The CDR3 DNA has 42 bases and is translated from base 1. Reading the germline V gene (reference sequence) gives CDR1 PRHDT and CDR2 FYEKMQ. As concerns this clone: No cognate antigen has been identified for it. Base qualities are missing; no much larger clone stands one base away.

The rearrangement combines TRBV13 with TRBJ1-6; the D segment could be TRBD1, given 5 matching bases. The receptor was derived from an adult with diffuse large B cell lymphoma. Sequenced material: tumor tissue. The nucleotide sequence is given as TGTGCCAGCAGCTTAGGGACAGCTAATTCACCCCTCCACTTT. Its protein product is CASSLGTANSPLHF.